Listed here are 26 T cell receptor beta chains from one sample, sequenced in a study of vaccination effects on CD4 cells after COVID-19. What these receptors recognize is not known. Antigen-specific CD4+ T cell clonotypes were called by their expansion after viral peptide-pool culture in ViraFEST. Subsequent to less than twelve days of culture, CD4+ T cells were isolated. Two-dose vaccination with either BNT162b2 or mRNA-1273 was given to the participants. Sequenced by immunoSEQ multiplex PCR; TCRdb stores in-frame clones only, minus some. This table holds some 12,000 clones, less than 75% found once. The source material was CD4+ T cells from PBMCs cultured with SARS-CoV-2 spike peptides, sampled after COVID-19 vaccination. The receptors originated from a human donor who received a COVID-19 vaccine.

The chain uses TRBV7-9 and TRBJ2-3; TRBD1 matches at 7 bases. CDR1 is SEHNR and CDR2 is FQNEAQ in the germline V gene (reference sequence). The CDR3 has 13 amino acids. After removal of 4 bases from V and 6 bases from J, the junction contained 4 bases not matched to a gene. This CDR3 is CASSWQGVDTQYF. CDR3 in DNA: TGTGCCAGCAGCTGGCAGGGGGTTGATACGCAGTATTTT. The entire variable domain, with the rest obtained from reference TRBV7-9 and TRBJ2-3, is as follows: DTGVSQNPRHKITKRGQNVTFRCDPISEHNRLYWYRQTLGQGPEFLTYFQNEAQLEKSRLLSDRFSAERPKGSFSTLEIQRTEQGDSAMYLCASSWQGVDTQYFGPGTRLTVL.

This chain links TRBV18 with TRBJ1-1; a possible D gene is TRBD1 (5 bases). Germline lookup yields CDR1 KGHSH and CDR2 LQKENI. The CDR3 is made up of 12 amino acids. Trimming removed 3 bases from V and 3 bases from J, with 5 bases in between. CDR3 nucleotide sequence: TGTGCCAGCTCACCCAGGGACACTGAAGCTTTCTTT. It codes for CASSPRDTEAFF.

V and J are TRBV4-1 and TRBJ1-2, with TRBD1 matching over 7 bases. This CDR3 has 15 amino acids. J was trimmed by 2 bases and V by 4 bases; bases with no gene match: 7. Germline values: CDR1 MGHRA, CDR2 YSYEKL. The DNA for the CDR3 is TGCGCCAGCAGCCCCACAGGGGCCTCAAACTATGGCTACACCTTC. This translates into CASSPTGASNYGYTF.

J is TRBJ2-7 and V is TRBV12-3 or TRBV12-4, with a possible D match to TRBD2 (5 bases). This CDR3 has 13 residues. Trimming stripped 5 bases from V and 4 bases from J, with 12 bases between. CDR3 amino acids: CASSLRTRYEQYF. CDR3 bases: TGTGCCAGCAGTCTACGGACTCGTTACGAGCAGTACTTC.

The chain carries TRBV29-1 and TRBJ2-7, with 8 bases aligning to TRBD1. Per germline, CDR1 SQVTM and CDR2 ANQGSEA. Germline trimming cut 6 bases from V and 5 bases from J; bases unmatched to any gene: 12. The CDR3 sequence is 14 residues long. For the CDR3, the DNA is TGCAGCGTCGCAATCCTTGGACAGGGAAACGAGCAGTACTTC. It is translated as CSVAILGQGNEQYF.

The chain joins TRBV30 to TRBJ1-5, with 9 bases matching TRBD1. There are 13 residues in the CDR3. Per germline, CDR1 GTSNPN and CDR2 SVGIG (reference sequence). V was pared by 1 base and J by 7 bases, with 2 bases of the junction left unmatched. The CDR3 sequence is CAWSGQGGQPQHF. The CDR3 DNA sequence: TGTGCCTGGAGTGGACAGGGGGGGCAGCCCCAGCATTTT.

The rearrangement joins TRBV4-3 to TRBJ2-1; D unresolved. CDR1 and CDR2 (germline): LGHNA, YSLEER. CDR3 length: 13 residues. Trimming pared 4 bases from V and 7 bases from J, leaving 11 bases between. In nucleotides, the CDR3 is TGCGCCAGCAGCCCGGTGATATGGAATGAGCAGTTCTTC. Protein sequence: CASSPVIWNEQFF.

This chain links TRBV3-1 (or the pseudogene TRBV3-2) with TRBJ1-5; D remains unclear. Deletions cut 1 base from V and 5 bases from J, with 9 bases between. CDR1 LGHDT and CDR2 YNNKEL come from the germline V gene (reference sequence). This CDR3 has 14 residues. The CDR3: CASSQVGFDQPQHF. The CDR3, as DNA: TGTGCCAGCAGCCAAGTGGGGTTTGATCAGCCCCAGCATTTT.

The V gene is TRBV5-1, the J gene TRBJ2-7; tentative D call: TRBD1 (5 bases). The V gene lost 0 bases and the J gene lost 5 bases, with 9 bases spanning the gap. This CDR3 is built from 13 residues. Germline V gene sequence: CDR1 SGHRS, CDR2 YFSETQ. CDR3 sequence: CASSLGQTDEQYF. The CDR3 region has the DNA TGCGCCAGCAGCTTGGGACAGACCGACGAGCAGTACTTC.

The gene calls are TRBV6-1 and TRBJ1-2; TRBD1 is a possible D gene (5 bases). Germline V gives CDR1 MNHNS, CDR2 SASEGT. The CDR3 is 13 amino acids. Trimming left V 1 base short and J 14 bases short, with 17 bases between. The chain's CDR3 is CASSEGVEGRGTF. The CDR3 DNA sequence: TGTGCCAGCAGTGAAGGGGTGGAGGGGAGAGGAACCTTC.

The V and J genes are TRBV19 and TRBJ2-4; 8 nucleotides match TRBD1. The CDR3 length is 17 residues. The germline V gene encodes CDR1 LNHDA and CDR2 SQIVND (reference sequence). The trim removed 5 bases at V and 3 bases at J, leaving 12 bases unmatched. The CDR3 protein is CASSRGQGRRGKNIQYF. CDR3 DNA: TGTGCCAGTAGTCGCGGACAGGGCAGACGGGGCAAAAACATTCAGTACTTC.

This sequence joins TRBV12-5 and TRBJ2-3; 11 positions match TRBD2. The J segment lost 4 bases and the V segment lost 7 bases, leaving 10 bases of the junction unmatched. This CDR3 has 16 amino acids. Germline CDR1 and CDR2: LGHNT and FRNRAP. CDR3: CASVGSGGAYPDTQYF. The CDR3 bases are TGTGCTAGTGTTGGTAGCGGGGGGGCTTATCCAGATACGCAGTATTTT.

The V gene is TRBV7-9, the J gene TRBJ2-3; 10 bases are shared with TRBD1. V was clipped by 3 bases and J by 2 bases; unmatched bases: 5. This CDR3 is 16 amino acids long. In germline, CDR1 is SEHNR, CDR2 FQNEAQ (reference sequence). The CDR3 spells CASSLRTGGYTDTQYF. As DNA, the CDR3 is TGTGCCAGCAGCTTGCGGACAGGGGGTTACACAGATACGCAGTATTTT.

The CDR3 region has the DNA TGTGCCAGCAGTTACTCGAGTTTCGGGGACTATGGCTACACCTTC. Protein: CASSYSSFGDYGYTF. The chain is built from TRBV6-5 and TRBJ1-2; D is uncertain. The V and J ends lost 0 bases and 3 bases respectively, with 11 bases between them. CDR1 MNHEY and CDR2 SVGAGI come from the germline V gene. This CDR3 spans 15 amino acids.

This clone was counted a few times. The J gene is TRBJ1-6, the V gene TRBV27, with unresolved D. The CDR3 loop spans 15 amino acids. The germline CDR1 and CDR2 sequences are MNHEY and SMNVEV (reference sequence). V dropped 2 bases and J dropped 5 bases, with 10 bases sitting between them. Written as DNA, the CDR3 is TGTGCCAGCAGTTTAGAGGGTGATCATAATTCACCCCTCCACTTT. As protein: CASSLEGDHNSPLHF.

The count of this clone is one. The chain joins TRBV29-1 to TRBJ1-1; D remains unclear. Germline lookup yields CDR1 SQVTM and CDR2 ANQGSEA. Between the trimmed V and J ends, which lost 3 bases and 1 base, there was a span of 12 bases. The CDR3 sequence is 14 residues long. The CDR3 protein is CSVDEGNKNTEAFF. The CDR3 bases are TGCAGCGTTGATGAGGGAAATAAGAACACTGAAGCTTTCTTT.

This sequence joins TRBV28 and TRBJ1-1, with D maybe TRBD1 (6 bases). Germline CDR1 MDHEN, CDR2 SYDVKM. The CDR3 loop spans 15 amino acids. Trimming took 4 bases from V and 4 from J, leaving 16 bases between them. The CDR3 protein is CASSWNGGRSTEAFF. DNA for the CDR3: TGTGCCAGCAGTTGGAATGGGGGGCGAAGCACTGAAGCTTTCTTT. Drawing the rest from reference TRBV28 and TRBJ1-1, the complete variable domain is DVKVTQSSRYLVKRTGEKVFLECVQDMDHENMFWYRQDPGLGLRLIYFSYDVKMKEKGDIPEGYSVSREKKERFSLILESASTNQTSMYLCASSWNGGRSTEAFFGQGTRLTVV.

The V call is TRBV28, the J call TRBJ2-1; D gene ambiguous. The V and J ends lost 6 bases and 4 bases respectively, with 13 bases between them. Germline V lookup: CDR1 MDHEN, CDR2 SYDVKM. The CDR3 covers 14 residues. CDR3 sequence reads: CASSATEPYNEQFF. Written as DNA, the CDR3 is TGTGCCAGCAGCGCAACAGAGCCTTACAATGAGCAGTTCTTC.

In its sample, this clone ranks as medium-sized. J is TRBJ1-3 and V is TRBV9; possibly TRBD1 for D (5 bases). Germline V gene sequence: CDR1 SGDLS, CDR2 YYNGEE. The CDR3 runs to 15 residues. V lost 4 bases and J lost 3, with 14 bases in between. CDR3 loop: CASSPQGVFGNTIYF. In DNA, the CDR3 is TGTGCCAGCAGCCCCCAGGGTGTTTTTGGAAACACCATATATTTT.

The chain recombines TRBV7-2 with TRBJ2-3; no firm D call. The germline CDR1 and CDR2 sequences are SGHTA and FQGNSA. The ends were cut back, 5 bases at V and 1 base at J, with 4 bases in the middle. This CDR3 is 12 amino acids long. Written as DNA, the CDR3 is TGTGCCAGCAGCCCCGGCACAGATACGCAGTATTTT. Its protein product is CASSPGTDTQYF.

This clone was recorded a few times. The rearrangement uses TRBV28 and TRBJ1-2, with 7 bases lining up with TRBD1. Germline values: CDR1 MDHEN, CDR2 SYDVKM. The CDR3 runs to 15 residues. V was clipped by 5 bases and J by 4 bases; unmatched bases: 10. Here the CDR3 DNA reads TGTGCCAGCAGTCCACAGGGGCCTCGGGCCTATGGCTACACCTTC. Its protein product is CASSPQGPRAYGYTF.

This CDR3 reads CASRRGRRNEKLFF. The CDR3 nucleotides read TGTGCCAGCAGGCGGGGACGGCGGAATGAAAAACTGTTTTTT. V is TRBV2 and J is TRBJ1-4; perhaps TRBD1 as D (5 bases). CDR3 length: 14 residues. V lost 6 bases and J lost 5, with 13 bases in between. CDR1 SNHLY and CDR2 FYNNEI come from the germline V gene.

The chain's CDR3 is CASSPRWGDTDTQYF. CDR3 DNA sequence: TGTGCCAGCAGTCCAAGGTGGGGGGACACAGATACGCAGTATTTT. V usage is TRBV28 and J usage is TRBJ2-3; maybe TRBD2 (6 bases). The CDR3 covers 15 residues. V lost 5 bases and J 2 bases, leaving 14 bases between the germline ends. Germline loops: CDR1 MDHEN, CDR2 SYDVKM.

The count of this clone is one. V and J are TRBV7-8 and TRBJ2-3; D might be TRBD1 (6 bases). The CDR3 length is 16 residues. Germline loops: CDR1 SGHVS, CDR2 FQNEAQ. V dropped 2 bases and J dropped 2 bases, with 14 bases sitting between them. The CDR3 coding sequence is TGTGCCAGCAGCTTATCCCGGGACATCTTCACAGATACGCAGTATTTT. Its translation is CASSLSRDIFTDTQYF.

The table lists this clone with a few counts. The chain uses TRBV12-3 or TRBV12-4 and TRBJ2-1; a possible D gene is TRBD1 (6 bases). V shed 6 bases and J shed 10 bases, with 13 bases lying between them. This CDR3 comprises 12 residues. The CDR3 is CASRRTVSEQFF. In nucleotides, the CDR3 is TGTGCCAGCAGACGGACAGTGAGCGAGCAGTTCTTC.

This clone was counted a few times. This chain connects TRBV30 to TRBJ2-3; the match to TRBD2 covers 11 bases. Trimming at V came to 1 base and at J to 0 bases, leaving 6 bases not matched to a gene. The germline CDR1 and CDR2 sequences are GTSNPN and SVGIG (reference sequence). The CDR3 consists of 17 residues. The CDR3 nucleotides read TGTGCCTGGAGTGGACTAGCGGGGCAAACTAGCACAGATACGCAGTATTTT. Protein sequence: CAWSGLAGQTSTDTQYF.